These T cell receptor beta chains were read from a single sample in a study of cytomegalovirus exposure and HLA in healthy donors. The table came from immunoSEQ multiplex PCR; TCRdb's copy has only in-frame clones and leaves some out. The sample records 120,000 or so clones, 89% being singletons. Sequencing was carried out using PBMCs. The receptors were sampled from a woman younger than 30 in good health and CMV-seronegative. The CDR3 runs from the conserved cysteine through the conserved F or W. D genes are given only for firm matches. Rows may omit the clone size; those that give it use once, few, many or a size class.

j_call clone_size d_call v_call cdr3_nt cdr3_aa
TRBJ1-2 few TRBD1 TRBV2 TGTGCCAGCAGTGTAATTGGACAGGTCTCTTCTGGCTACACCTTC CASSVIGQVSSGYTF
TRBJ2-1 . . TRBV27 TGTGCCAGCAGTCTGAGGGTCTCCTACAATGAGCAGTTCTTC CASSLRVSYNEQFF
TRBJ2-7 . . TRBV19 TGTGCCAGTAGTATTCAGGTCGCGGGGACCTACGAGCAGTACTTC CASSIQVAGTYEQYF
TRBJ2-2 . TRBD1 TRBV5-6 TGTGCCAGCAGCTTGACAGGGGTGTACACCGGGGAGCTGTTTTTT CASSLTGVYTGELFF
TRBJ2-3 . . TRBV10-1 TGCGCCAGCAGTGAGTCCGCTAGACCCGATACGCAGTATTTT CASSESARPDTQYF
TRBJ1-2 . TRBD1 TRBV19 TGTGCCAGTAACTCCCGCGGACAGGCCTTTAACTATGGCTACACCTTC CASNSRGQAFNYGYTF
TRBJ2-3 . TRBD2 TRBV6-4 TGTGCCAGCAGTGACTCGGGACTAGCGACAGATACGCAGTATTTT CASSDSGLATDTQYF
TRBJ2-1 . TRBD2 TRBV7-6 TGTGCCAGCAGCTTAGCGGGGGCGGGGGGCCACAATGAGCAGTTCTTC CASSLAGAGGHNEQFF
TRBJ1-2 . . TRBV28 TGTGCCAGCAGTTCAGGACAAAACTATGGCTACACCTTC CASSSGQNYGYTF
TRBJ2-7 once TRBD2 TRBV4-3 TGCGCCAGCAGCCAAGAGGCGGGAGGGCGATGGGAGCAGTACTTC CASSQEAGGRWEQYF
TRBJ2-7 once TRBD1 TRBV7-9 TGTGCCAGCAGTCCGGCAGGGGGCGCCGAGCAGTACTTC CASSPAGGAEQYF
TRBJ1-5 . . TRBV7-2 TGTGCCAGCAGCCCGGCCGGGACAACTAATCAGCCCCAGCATTTT CASSPAGTTNQPQHF
TRBJ2-5 . TRBD2 TRBV10-1 TGCGCCAGCAGTGAGTCGGGGGGGATACGCCAAGAGACCCAGTACTTC CASSESGGIRQETQYF
TRBJ1-5 once . TRBV6-6 TGTGCCAGCAGTTACTCAGCGCTCAACAATCAGCCCCAGCATTTT CASSYSALNNQPQHF
TRBJ2-1 . TRBD2 TRBV2 TGTGCCAGCAGAGGAACTAGCGCCAACTACAATGAGCAGTTCTTC CASRGTSANYNEQFF
TRBJ1-2 . . TRBV6-1 TGTGCCAGCAGTGAAGGTTGGGGGGTGGGTAACTATGGCTACACCTTC CASSEGWGVGNYGYTF
TRBJ2-1 few . TRBV4-1 TGCGCCAGCAGCGAAGCAGGGTCGGTTTGGGACAATGAGCAGTTCTTC CASSEAGSVWDNEQFF
TRBJ2-2 . TRBD1 TRBV5-1 TGCGCCAGCAGCTTGTTTCAACAGGGGGAAACCGGGGAGCTGTTTTTT CASSLFQQGETGELFF
TRBJ2-7 . . TRBV27 TGTGCCAGCAGTTCAGGGGTCGTGGTATACGAGCAGTACTTC CASSSGVVVYEQYF
TRBJ2-7 . . TRBV6-5 TGTGCCAGCGCACAACTCCTGGACAGACCCTACGAGCAGTACTTC CASAQLLDRPYEQYF
TRBJ2-5 . . TRBV4-1 TGCGCCAGCAGACGGGGGGCTGGAGACCAAGAGACCCAGTACTTC CASRRGAGDQETQYF
TRBJ2-5 . . TRBV5-1 TGCGCCAGCAGCCCGATCCCGACAGAGAAAGAGACCCAGTACTTC CASSPIPTEKETQYF
TRBJ2-1 . TRBD2 TRBV11-3 TGTGCCAGCAGCCAATCCCCCACTAGCGCCACGATAAATGAGCAGTTCTTC CASSQSPTSATINEQFF
TRBJ2-1 . . TRBV5-1 TGCGCCAGCAGGCTAGCTAATGAGCAGTTCTTC CASRLANEQFF
TRBJ2-3 once . TRBV5-6 TGTGCCAGCAGCTTGATCCGCGGTGATTTCACAGATACGCAGTATTTT CASSLIRGDFTDTQYF
TRBJ1-2 . . TRBV5-1 TGCGCCAGCAGCTTGGACGGCGGGTACTATGGCTACACCTTC CASSLDGGYYGYTF
TRBJ1-1 . . TRBV18 TGTGCCAGCTCACCCAGGGGCGGCGGCACTGAAGCTTTCTTT CASSPRGGGTEAFF
TRBJ2-3 . . TRBV28 TGTGCCAGCAGTTTTATTCTTACCACAGCCTGGGCAGACGACACAGATACGCAGTATTTT CASSFILTTAWADDTDTQYF
TRBJ2-3 . . TRBV7-6 TGTGCCAGCAGCTTAGGGTGGCCCGGGACTAGCACAGATACGCAGTATTTT CASSLGWPGTSTDTQYF
TRBJ2-3 . TRBD2 TRBV5-1 TGCGCCAGCAGCTTAGGACTAGACCCCTCAAATACGCAGTATTTT CASSLGLDPSNTQYF
TRBJ1-3 . . TRBV29-1 TGCAGCGTTGAAGATCCGGGAGCTGGAAACACCATATATTTT CSVEDPGAGNTIYF
TRBJ2-3 . . TRBV28 TGTGCCACCGGGGTCCCTGCCAACACAGATACGCAGTATTTT CATGVPANTDTQYF
TRBJ1-1 . . TRBV27 TGTGCCAGCAGCCCGACAAGGAACACTGAAGCTTTCTTT CASSPTRNTEAFF
TRBJ1-5 . . TRBV6-1 TGTGCCAGCATCGAAGGGTCAGGGGCCCAGCCCCAGCATTTT CASIEGSGAQPQHF
TRBJ1-1 . . TRBV5-8 TGTGCCAGCAGCTTGGACGGGTTGAACACTGAAGCTTTCTTT CASSLDGLNTEAFF
TRBJ2-3 . . TRBV11-1 TGTGCCAGCAGCCGGACATTAGGGGATACGCAGTATTTT CASSRTLGDTQYF